A single sample gave rise to the 25 T cell receptor beta chains below, sequenced in a study of T cell responses to AZD1222 COVID-19 vaccine. Some clones are missing from TCRdb's copy, which holds only in-frame ones; the method was immunoSEQ multiplex PCR. The top ten clones hold approximately 3.4% of a sample with under 150,000 clones, about 92% of them seen once. Specimen: peripheral blood, collected on day 0 of AZD1222 vaccination. The source is an adult in good health.

The chain has TRBV3-1 (or the pseudogene TRBV3-2) and TRBJ2-2, with 8 bases aligning to TRBD2. Per the germline V gene, CDR1 is LGHDT and CDR2 is YNNKEL (reference sequence). The CDR3 totals 18 residues. J was trimmed by 0 bases and V by 8 bases; bases with no gene match: 14. For the CDR3, the DNA is TGTGCCAGCGTTAAAGAGGGGGTTAGCGGGGCGAACACCGGGGAGCTGTTTTTT. Translation: CASVKEGVSGANTGELFF.

The genes are TRBV2 and TRBJ1-1, with D maybe TRBD1 (6 bases). The CDR3 consists of 11 residues. Germline CDR1 SNHLY, CDR2 FYNNEI. V was clipped by 6 bases and J by 10 bases, with 12 bases between them. CDR3 region: CASREEGGAFF. Written as DNA, the CDR3 is TGTGCCAGCAGAGAGGAGGGGGGAGCTTTCTTT.

The genes are TRBV7-2 and TRBJ1-1; D unclear. In germline, CDR1 is SGHTA, CDR2 FQGNSA. Trimming left V 2 bases short and J 1 base short, with 5 bases between. The length of the CDR3 is 13 residues. CDR3 residues: CASSLMGNTEAFF. CDR3 nucleotides: TGTGCCAGCAGCTTAATGGGGAACACTGAAGCTTTCTTT. Variable domain in full (rest from reference TRBV7-2 and TRBJ1-1): GAGVSQSPSNKVTEKGKDVELRCDPISGHTALYWYRQSLGQGLEFLIYFQGNSAPDKSGLPSDRFSAERTGGSVSTLTIQRTQQEDSAVYLCASSLMGNTEAFFGQGTRLTVV.

This clone appeared a few times. V and J are TRBV7-9 and TRBJ2-2; 7 nucleotides match TRBD1. The ends lost 10 bases at V and 4 bases at J; junction bases unmatched: 9. Germline CDR1 reads SEHNR; CDR2 reads FQNEAQ (reference sequence). This CDR3 has 14 amino acids. CDR3 in amino acids: CANHRGASTGELFF. The CDR3 DNA sequence: TGTGCCAACCACAGGGGAGCGTCCACCGGGGAGCTGTTTTTT.

The V gene is TRBV20-1, the J gene TRBJ2-7; D not resolved. The germline V and J ends were trimmed by 3 bases and 3 bases, with 3 bases remaining between them. Germline lookup yields CDR1 DFQATT and CDR2 SNEGSKA (reference sequence). CDR3 length equals 10 residues. The CDR3 sequence: CSARSYEQYF. The CDR3, as DNA: TGCAGTGCTAGGAGCTACGAGCAGTACTTC.

CDR3 nucleotide sequence: TGTGCCACCAGCAGAGATTTCAGCTATGGCTACACCTTC. Translating gives CATSRDFSYGYTF. This chain uses TRBV15 with TRBJ1-2; D remains unclear. Germline loops: CDR1 LNHNV, CDR2 YYDKDF (reference sequence). Trimming took 0 bases from V and 4 from J, leaving 6 bases between them. The CDR3 runs 13 residues. Full variable domain (remainder filled in from reference TRBV15 and TRBJ1-2): DAMVIQNPRYQVTQFGKPVTLSCSQTLNHNVMYWYQQKSSQAPKLLFHYYDKDFNNEADTPDNFQSRRPNTSFCFLDIRSPGLGDTAMYLCATSRDFSYGYTFGSGTRLTVV.

The chain links TRBV24-1 to TRBJ2-7, with 10 bases matching TRBD1. The CDR3 consists of 18 residues. V gave up 1 base and J gave up 3 bases; unmatched junction bases: 11. Germline V gene lookup returns CDR1 KGHDR and CDR2 SFDVKD. The DNA for the CDR3 is TGTGCCACCAGTGATTTCCCAGGGGGACAGGGGACTTTCTACGAGCAGTACTTC. It translates to CATSDFPGGQGTFYEQYF.

This chain links TRBV10-3 with TRBJ2-1, with TRBD1 as a possible D gene (6 bases). The CDR3 has 14 amino acids. CDR1 and CDR2 (germline): ENHRY, SYGVKD. Deletions cut 6 bases from V and 4 bases from J, with 13 bases between. Here the CDR3 DNA reads TGTGCCATCAGCCGGCAGGGGTCTTACAATGAGCAGTTCTTC. This codes for CAISRQGSYNEQFF.

This chain connects TRBV5-6 to TRBJ2-5, with D possibly matching TRBD1 (6 bases). This CDR3 has 14 residues. Trimming left V 0 bases short and J 7 bases short, with 13 bases between. Germline V gives CDR1 SGHDT, CDR2 YYEEEE. CDR3: CASSLALGAGTQYF. For the CDR3, the DNA is TGTGCCAGCAGCTTGGCGCTGGGGGCAGGGACCCAGTACTTC.

The rearrangement links TRBV10-2 to TRBJ2-7; D may correspond to TRBD1 or TRBD2 (5 bases each). Between the trimmed V and J ends, which lost 4 bases and 4 bases, there was a span of 11 bases. CDR3 length: 13 amino acids. Germline V CDR1 and CDR2: WSHSY, SAAADI. CDR3 coding DNA: TGCGCCAGCAGTGTTAAAGGGGAGTACGAGCAGTACTTC. Translating gives CASSVKGEYEQYF.

The chain carries TRBV4-3 and TRBJ2-7; 8 bases are a match to TRBD2. Germline CDR1 and CDR2: LGHNA and YSLEER. The V segment lost 2 bases and the J segment 3 bases; nucleotides outside the gene matches: 3. The CDR3 extends over 14 amino acids. This CDR3 is CASSQYGTSYEQYF. In DNA, the CDR3 is TGCGCCAGCAGCCAATACGGGACTAGCTACGAGCAGTACTTC.

The table lists this clone with a count of one. Compared with germline, one end of the junction differs, possibly owing to a read error. The gene calls are TRBV28 and TRBJ2-7; D may be TRBD2 (5 bases). This CDR3 has 14 amino acids. CDR1 is MDHEN and CDR2 is SYDVKM in the germline V gene. The DNA for the CDR3 is TGTGCCAGTAGTTCTCGGGGTTACAACTACGAGCAGTACTTC. Protein sequence: CASSSRGYNYEQYF. Based on the CDR3 plus reference TRBV28 and TRBJ2-7, the full variable domain is DVKVTQSSRYLVKRTGEKVFLECVQDMDHENMFWYRQDPGLGLRLIYFSYDVKMKEKGDIPEGYSVSREKKERFSLILESASTNQTSMYLCASSSRGYNYEQYFGPGTRLTVT.

The rearrangement links TRBV6-5 to TRBJ1-2, with TRBD1 as a possible D gene (5 bases). Germline CDR1 MNHEY, CDR2 SVGAGI. This CDR3 has 13 amino acids. The germline V and J ends were trimmed by 6 bases and 11 bases, with 19 bases remaining between them. The chain's CDR3 is CASSSTADLFYTF. CDR3 DNA: TGTGCCAGCAGCTCGACAGCAGATCTATTTTACACCTTC.

The V gene is TRBV25-1, the J gene TRBJ1-1; D is ambiguous. Trimming took off 6 bases at V and 8 bases at J, with 19 bases between the two ends. Germline CDR1 is MGHDK and CDR2 is SYGVNS. This CDR3 is 14 amino acids long. In nucleotides, the CDR3 is TGTGCCAGCAGCATCGATCGGGTGGTCGACGAAGCTTTCTTT. This gives the protein CASSIDRVVDEAFF.

This chain uses TRBV7-2 with TRBJ1-1; no clear D. This CDR3 spans 15 amino acids. Germline-derived CDR1 and CDR2 are SGHTA and FQGNSA. V gave up 5 bases and J gave up 5 bases, with 18 bases separating them. The CDR3 DNA is TGTGCCAGCAGCCCAAGACTACAGTTTCTAACTGAAGCTTTCTTT. Translation: CASSPRLQFLTEAFF.

J is TRBJ2-7 and V is TRBV6-5, with D hard to call. Germline V lookup: CDR1 MNHEY, CDR2 SVGAGI. Trimming stripped 0 bases from V and 3 bases from J, with 12 bases between. This CDR3 contains 15 residues. The CDR3 DNA sequence: TGTGCCAGCAGTTACTCGGAGCCAACAGACTACGAGCAGTACTTC. Encoded protein: CASSYSEPTDYEQYF.

The chain joins TRBV7-3 to TRBJ1-2; D may be TRBD1 (6 bases). Trimming cost V 8 bases and J 2 bases, with 15 bases left between them. Germline-derived CDR1 and CDR2 are SGHTA and FQGTGA. The CDR3 consists of 14 residues. In DNA form, the CDR3 reads TGTGCCAGCGACCAAGGGGGAGGGAACTATGGCTACACCTTC. It codes for CASDQGGGNYGYTF. Full variable domain (outside the CDR3, taken from reference TRBV7-3 and TRBJ1-2): GAGVSQTPSNKVTEKGKYVELRCDPISGHTALYWYRQSLGQGPEFLIYFQGTGAADDSGLPNDRFFAVRPEGSVSTLKIQRTERGDSAVYLCASDQGGGNYGYTFGSGTRLTVV.

This clone appeared once. This sample includes further DNA sequences coding for the same CDR3. The chain links TRBV20-1 to TRBJ2-7; D unresolved. Trimming shortened V by 2 bases and J by 3 bases, and 5 bases separated the two germline ends. There are 11 residues in the CDR3. CDR1 and CDR2 from the germline V gene are DFQATT and SNEGSKA (reference sequence). The CDR3 DNA follows: TGCAGTGCTAGACAGAGCTACGAGCAGTACTTC. It yields the protein CSARQSYEQYF.

The chain has TRBV5-1 and TRBJ2-3; tentatively, D is TRBD2 (6 bases). The CDR3 runs 13 residues. Germline assignment: CDR1 SGHRS and CDR2 YFSETQ. The V end was cut by 4 bases, the J end by 5 bases, with 11 bases between. The CDR3 DNA sequence: TGCGCCAGCAGCCCGAACGGGGGAGATACGCAGTATTTT. Protein: CASSPNGGDTQYF.

The J gene is TRBJ1-4, the V gene TRBV6-1, with D unclear. Trimming left V 1 base short and J 10 bases short, with 10 bases between. Germline CDR1 MNHNS, CDR2 SASEGT. The CDR3 is 13 amino acids. CDR3 in DNA: TGTGCCAGCAGTGAAGAGGTCCGGCGAAAACTGTTTTTT. Its translation: CASSEEVRRKLFF.

The chain carries TRBV19 and TRBJ2-3, with 10 bases fitting TRBD2. J gave up 7 bases and V 5 bases, and 15 bases lay outside the gene matches. The CDR3 is 17 residues long. In germline, CDR1 is LNHDA, CDR2 SQIVND (reference sequence). The CDR3 spells CASSPRGLAGDPNTQYF. In DNA form, the CDR3 reads TGTGCCAGTAGTCCCCGGGGGCTAGCGGGAGACCCGAATACGCAGTATTTT.

For the CDR3, the DNA is TGTGCCAGCAGCTTAGGGGGAGCGACAGGTACAGATACGCAGTATTTT. This translates into CASSLGGATGTDTQYF. J is TRBJ2-3 and V is TRBV7-8; weak D call: TRBD1 (6 bases). The CDR3 sequence is 16 residues long. CDR1 and CDR2 (germline): SGHVS, FQNEAQ. Trimming stripped 1 base from V and 3 bases from J, with 14 bases between.

The chain uses TRBV7-8 and TRBJ1-3; 12 bases align to TRBD1. V lost 0 bases and J lost 8; bases outside the gene matches: 2. The CDR3 length is 15 residues. Germline CDR1 SGHVS, CDR2 FQNEAQ. The CDR3, as DNA: TGTGCCAGCAGCTTAGCGGGACAGGGGGCGCACACCATATATTTT. Protein product: CASSLAGQGAHTIYF. Combining the CDR3 with reference TRBV7-8 and TRBJ1-3 gives the whole variable domain GAGVSQSPRYKVAKRGQDVALRCDPISGHVSLFWYQQALGQGPEFLTYFQNEAQLDKSGLPSDRFFAERPEGSVSTLKIQRTQQEDSAVYLCASSLAGQGAHTIYFGEGSWLTVV.

This chain connects TRBV5-1 to TRBJ1-1; D remains ambiguous. The germline V and J ends were trimmed by 3 bases and 4 bases, with 13 bases remaining between them. Germline CDR1 and CDR2: SGHRS and YFSETQ. This CDR3 region has 14 residues. The CDR3 is CASSSRSVGTEAFF. CDR3 DNA: TGCGCCAGCAGCTCCAGGTCCGTGGGCACTGAAGCTTTCTTT.

The rearrangement uses TRBV2 and TRBJ2-2, with 11 bases identical to TRBD2. The ends lost 2 bases at V and 6 bases at J; junction bases unmatched: 5. There are 16 residues in the CDR3. Germline V gene lookup returns CDR1 SNHLY and CDR2 FYNNEI. The CDR3: CASSEMVAGGAGELFF. CDR3 DNA sequence: TGTGCCAGCAGTGAAATGGTAGCGGGAGGGGCCGGGGAGCTGTTTTTT.